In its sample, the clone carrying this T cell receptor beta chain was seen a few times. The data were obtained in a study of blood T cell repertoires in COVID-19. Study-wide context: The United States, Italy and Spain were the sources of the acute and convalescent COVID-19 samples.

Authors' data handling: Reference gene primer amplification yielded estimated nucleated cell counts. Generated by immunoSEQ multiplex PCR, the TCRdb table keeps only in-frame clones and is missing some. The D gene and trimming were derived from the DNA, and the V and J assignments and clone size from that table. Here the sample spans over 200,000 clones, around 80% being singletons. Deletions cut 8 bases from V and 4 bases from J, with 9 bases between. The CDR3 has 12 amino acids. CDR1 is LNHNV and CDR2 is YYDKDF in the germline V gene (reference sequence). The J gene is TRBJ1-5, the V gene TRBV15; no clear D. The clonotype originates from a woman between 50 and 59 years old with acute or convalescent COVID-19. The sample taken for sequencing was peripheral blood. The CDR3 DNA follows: TGTGCCACCGGAGATTGGAATCAGCCCCAGCATTTT. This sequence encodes CATGDWNQPQHF. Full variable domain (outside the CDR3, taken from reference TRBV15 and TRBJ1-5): DAMVIQNPRYQVTQFGKPVTLSCSQTLNHNVMYWYQQKSSQAPKLLFHYYDKDFNNEADTPDNFQSRRPNTSFCFLDIRSPGLGDTAMYLCATGDWNQPQHFGDGTRLSIL.